This TCR beta chain was recorded in a study of shared clonotypes between healthy human individuals. At the level of the study: Plates per donor: three CD4 naive, three CD4 memory, two CD8 naive, one CD8 memory. Study results and limitations: The genetic and exposure-history diversity represented was limited by few donors. Rarefaction curves obtained for sorted subsets showed sequencing incomplete despite large depth.

This clone was counted a single time. Its antigen is currently unknown. Original analysis: Owing to the provision of junction-only sequences devoid of quality scores by immunoSEQ, filtering differed. Assay used: immunoSEQ multiplex PCR; TCRdb lists only in-frame clones, some missing. The V and J calls and clone size were taken over from that table, and D and trimming were inferred from the DNA. The sample yields over 2 million clones, 85% to 95% seen once. This CDR3 contains 13 residues. V dropped 4 bases and J dropped 8 bases, with 13 bases sitting between them. Germline assignment: CDR1 SGHKS and CDR2 YYEKEE (reference sequence).

The material sequenced was naive CD4+ T cells sorted from blood. Indicated subset: CD45RA+ positively selected. The clonotype originates from a young man in good health. The gene calls are TRBV5-5 and TRBJ2-1, with no clear D. For the CDR3, the DNA is TGTGCCAGCAGCACCAGAGGTAACGATGAGCAGTTCTTC. The encoded protein is CASSTRGNDEQFF.